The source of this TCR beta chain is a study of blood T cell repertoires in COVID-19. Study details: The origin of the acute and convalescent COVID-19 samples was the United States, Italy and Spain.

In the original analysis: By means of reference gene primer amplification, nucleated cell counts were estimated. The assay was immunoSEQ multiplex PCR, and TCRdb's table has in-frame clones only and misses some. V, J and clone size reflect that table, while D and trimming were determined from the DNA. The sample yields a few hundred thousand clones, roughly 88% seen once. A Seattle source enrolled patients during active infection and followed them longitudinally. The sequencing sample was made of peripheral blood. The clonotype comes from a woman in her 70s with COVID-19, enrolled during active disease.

Here the CDR3 DNA reads TGTGCCACCAGCAGGTTTGGCAGGGCAAACACTGAAGCTTTCTTT. Translated: CATSRFGRANTEAFF. V and J are TRBV15 and TRBJ1-1; the D gene is possibly TRBD1 (5 bases). Between the trimmed V and J ends, which lost 3 bases and 2 bases, there was a span of 13 bases. Germline assignment: CDR1 LNHNV and CDR2 YYDKDF (reference sequence). The CDR3 spans 15 residues.